Detailed here is one T cell receptor (beta chain). Its target is not known. This specimen belongs to a study of Tregs in tolerant kidney transplant recipients. Study-level findings and limits: No direct test of biological reproducibility was done here.

TCRdb keeps only in-frame clones here, not all; method: immunoSEQ multiplex PCR. This table has approximately 67,000 clones, 80% to 95% appearing once. After removal of 1 base from V and 4 bases from J, the junction contained 4 bases not matched to a gene. Looked up from germline, CDR1 is LGHNA and CDR2 is YSLEER. The CDR3 length is 15 residues. This sequence joins TRBV4-3 and TRBJ2-3; 8 bases line up with TRBD2. The starting material was CD8+ T cells from blood, obtained before the transplant. The clonotype was recovered from a human donor who received a combined kidney and bone marrow transplant. This CDR3 is CASSQVTGGADTQYF. The CDR3 nucleotides read TGCGCCAGCAGCCAAGTGACGGGGGGGGCAGATACGCAGTATTTT.